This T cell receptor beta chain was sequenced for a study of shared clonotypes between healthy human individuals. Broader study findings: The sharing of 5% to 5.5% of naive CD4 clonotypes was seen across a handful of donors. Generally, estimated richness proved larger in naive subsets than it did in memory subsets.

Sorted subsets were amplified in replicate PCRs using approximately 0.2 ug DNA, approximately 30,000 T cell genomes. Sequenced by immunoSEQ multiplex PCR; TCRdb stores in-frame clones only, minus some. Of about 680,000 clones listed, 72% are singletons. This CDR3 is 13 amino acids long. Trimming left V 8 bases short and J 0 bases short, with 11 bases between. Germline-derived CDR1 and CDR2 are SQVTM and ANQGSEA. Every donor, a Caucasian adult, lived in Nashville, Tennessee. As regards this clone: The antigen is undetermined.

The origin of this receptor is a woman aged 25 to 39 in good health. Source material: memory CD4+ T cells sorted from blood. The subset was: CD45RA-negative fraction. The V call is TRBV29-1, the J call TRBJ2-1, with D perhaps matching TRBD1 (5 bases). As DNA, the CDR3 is TGCAGCCTAGGGGTCAGCTCCTACAATGAGCAGTTCTTC. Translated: CSLGVSSYNEQFF.